The 5 T cell receptor beta chains given below trace back to one sample, sequenced in a study of cytomegalovirus exposure and HLA in healthy donors (dated by TCRdb to 2016 to 2017). Library method: the immunoSEQ multiplex PCR assay. For the multiplex PCR, a mixture combining 60 forward primers for TCR Vbeta segments and 13 reverse primers for TCR Jbeta segments was used. What TCRdb holds here is the immuneACCESS table cut down to in-frame rearrangements. Part of the clones is not present; checked against another copy, under half of the missing clones reflect an unresolved V gene, and the others are unexplained. The sample data list about 130,000 clones, and 65% to 80% of these were observed just once. Roughly 13% of the sample rests with the top ten. The specimen sequenced was PBMCs. These receptors all stem from a woman between 35 and 50 years old in good health and CMV-seropositive.

This chain links TRBV18 with TRBJ2-7; 10 bases agree with TRBD1. Germline CDR1 and CDR2: KGHSH and LQKENI. V shed 5 bases and J 3 bases; nucleotides not matched to a gene: 7. This CDR3 has 15 residues. In DNA form, the CDR3 reads TGTGCCAGCTCATTCGACAGGGGGCAATTCTACGAGCAGTACTTC. This codes for CASSFDRGQFYEQYF.

In its sample, this clone was seen many times. The germline gene is not matched at one end of the junction; a read error may be the cause. This chain joins TRBV7-7 and TRBJ2-2; no definite D call. The CDR3 spans 14 residues. Germline CDR1 SSHAT, CDR2 FNYEAQ (reference sequence). CDR3 sequence reads: CASSLTANTGELFF. In DNA form, the CDR3 reads TGTGCTAGCAGCTTAACGGCGAACACCGGGGAGCTGTTTTTT.

This chain uses TRBV28 with TRBJ2-7; D unresolved. The CDR3 contains 12 residues. With 5 bases removed from V and 6 bases from J, the gap between germline ends came to 11 bases. The germline V gene has CDR1 MDHEN and CDR2 SYDVKM. CDR3 in amino acids: CASSLMPSEQYF. CDR3 coding DNA: TGTGCCAGCAGTCTCATGCCCAGCGAGCAGTACTTC.

The chain uses TRBV30 and TRBJ1-1; D gene unclear. The V gene's germline CDR1 is GTSNPN and CDR2 SVGIG (reference sequence). V was cut by 2 bases and J by 0 bases, with 4 bases left in between. The CDR3 runs to 12 residues. CDR3 sequence: CAWSIMNTEAFF. The CDR3 nucleotides read TGTGCCTGGAGTATTATGAACACTGAAGCTTTCTTT.

This clone occurred a few times. The J gene is TRBJ2-1, the V gene TRBV30; perhaps TRBD2 as D (5 bases). The CDR3 is 13 residues long. Trimming took 1 base from V and 1 from J, leaving 5 bases between them. Germline V gene lookup returns CDR1 GTSNPN and CDR2 SVGIG (reference sequence). The CDR3 protein is CAWSGLSYNEQFF. The CDR3, as DNA: TGTGCCTGGAGTGGACTATCCTACAATGAGCAGTTCTTC.